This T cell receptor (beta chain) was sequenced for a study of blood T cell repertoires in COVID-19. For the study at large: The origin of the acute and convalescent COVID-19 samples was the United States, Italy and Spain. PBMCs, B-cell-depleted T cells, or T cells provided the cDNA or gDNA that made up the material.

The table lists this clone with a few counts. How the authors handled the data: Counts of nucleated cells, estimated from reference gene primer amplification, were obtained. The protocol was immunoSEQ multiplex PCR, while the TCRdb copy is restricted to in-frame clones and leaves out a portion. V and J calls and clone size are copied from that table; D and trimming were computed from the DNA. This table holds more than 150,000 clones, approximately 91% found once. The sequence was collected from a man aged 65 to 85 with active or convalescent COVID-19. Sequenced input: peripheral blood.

CDR3 sequence: CASRGLGLTAYEQYF. In DNA form, the CDR3 reads TGTGCCAGCAGGGGACTAGGACTAACAGCCTACGAGCAGTACTTC. The chain joins TRBV27 to TRBJ2-7; 8 nucleotides line up with TRBD2. There are 15 residues in the CDR3. The V gene end was trimmed by 6 bases and the J gene end by 2 bases; junction bases not matched to a gene: 9. CDR1 is MNHEY and CDR2 is SMNVEV in the germline V gene (reference sequence).